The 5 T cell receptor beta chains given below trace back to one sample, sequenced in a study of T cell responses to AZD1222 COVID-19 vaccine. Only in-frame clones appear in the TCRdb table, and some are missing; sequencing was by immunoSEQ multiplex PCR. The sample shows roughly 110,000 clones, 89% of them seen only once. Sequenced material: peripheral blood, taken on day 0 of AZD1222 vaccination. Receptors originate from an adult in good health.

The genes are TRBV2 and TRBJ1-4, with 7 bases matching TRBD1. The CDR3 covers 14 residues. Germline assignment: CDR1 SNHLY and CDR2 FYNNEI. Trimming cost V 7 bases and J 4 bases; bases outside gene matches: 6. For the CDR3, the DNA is TGTGCCAGCACCCTGGGACAGCTTAATGAAAAACTGTTTTTT. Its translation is CASTLGQLNEKLFF.

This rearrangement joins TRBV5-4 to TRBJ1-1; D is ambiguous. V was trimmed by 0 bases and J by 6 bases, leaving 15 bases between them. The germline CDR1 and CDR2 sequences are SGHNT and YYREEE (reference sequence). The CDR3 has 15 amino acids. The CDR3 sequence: CASSLDGVGRAEAFF. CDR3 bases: TGTGCCAGCAGCTTGGATGGGGTAGGGAGGGCTGAAGCTTTCTTT.

CDR3 nucleotide sequence: TGCGCCAGCAGCCAAGTAAGGATTCAGGCGGCCCGCACCTTC. Translated, it gives CASSQVRIQAARTF. V and J are TRBV4-3 and TRBJ1-2; D uncertain. V dropped 1 base and J dropped 13 bases, with 19 bases sitting between them. The CDR3 contains 14 residues. Germline V gene sequence: CDR1 LGHNA, CDR2 YSLEER.

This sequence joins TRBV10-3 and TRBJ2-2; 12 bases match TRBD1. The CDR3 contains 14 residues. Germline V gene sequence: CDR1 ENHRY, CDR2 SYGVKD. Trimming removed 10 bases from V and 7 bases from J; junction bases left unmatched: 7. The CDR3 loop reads CASTGQGALGELFF. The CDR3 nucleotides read TGTGCCAGCACGGGACAGGGGGCACTCGGGGAGCTGTTTTTT.

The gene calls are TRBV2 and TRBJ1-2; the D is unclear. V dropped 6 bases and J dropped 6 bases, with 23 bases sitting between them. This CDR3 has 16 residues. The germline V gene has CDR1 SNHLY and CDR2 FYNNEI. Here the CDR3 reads CASSPIMIGSLNGYTF. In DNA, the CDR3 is TGTGCCAGCAGCCCGATAATGATTGGATCCTTAAATGGCTACACCTTC. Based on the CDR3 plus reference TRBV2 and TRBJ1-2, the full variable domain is EPEVTQTPSHQVTQMGQEVILRCVPISNHLYFYWYRQILGQKVEFLVSFYNNEISEKSEIFDDQFSVERPDGSNFTLKIRSTKLEDSAMYFCASSPIMIGSLNGYTFGSGTRLTVV.